This T cell receptor beta chain was sequenced during a study of shared clonotypes between healthy human individuals (TCRdb year 2020). General notes on the study: The cohort comprised a couple of women and a few men aged 18 to 49 years. The study deeply sequenced blood TCR repertoires of about 5 healthy adults to estimate repertoire size and the extent of clonotype sharing between individuals. Per donor, three plates each were used for CD4 naive and CD4 memory, two for CD8 naive, and one for CD8 memory. Per donor, leukapheresis produced somewhere between about 0.9 and 9.5 billion PBMCs. Different laboratories and diverse techniques were used to prepare libraries and sequence TCR repertoires, to increase sequencing depth and limit assay-specific biases.

Overall results and qualifications from the work: Pairwise subsampling led to the expectation that sequencing depth would affect the degree of clonotype sharing among donors. Sampling was restricted to blood, and TCR repertoires in tissues likely differ from the TCR repertoires found in blood. When a few donors were compared, the shared fraction of clonotypes was around 4.6% for naive CD4, 3.5% to 4% for naive CD8, about 2.5% for memory CD4, and 0.3% to 0.5% for memory CD8. The genetic and exposure-history diversity represented was limited by the small number of donors. Compared with non-shared clonotypes, clonotypes shared by all four sorted-subset donors had higher generation probabilities. Naive subsets generally had larger estimated clonotype richness than memory subsets. Incomplete sequencing was indicated by rarefaction of sorted-subset datasets, despite the large sequencing depth.

Using the deep immunoSEQ assay, TCR CDR3 regions were amplified from genomic DNA by multiplex PCR. Extracted genomic DNA from each cell subset was distributed evenly across all wells of several immunoSEQ 96-well plates, and each plate was treated as a replicate. For sorted subsets, 200 to 250 ng of genomic DNA, equivalent to about 30,000 T cell genomes, went into each replicate PCR. Purified libraries were measured with a Qubit 3.0 fluorometer, size-checked on a Bioanalyzer 2100, and measured again with the KAPA Library Quantification kit. Each immunoSEQ 96-well plate was sequenced on its own single-read 150-cycle Illumina NextSeq 550 flow cell. The original methods were these. The immunoSEQ output contained only junctional sequences without quality scores, so filtering could not match that applied to full-length reads. Sequences were annotated with PyIR, a Python wrapper for IgBLAST v1.9, and V/J genes and CDR3 were assigned using IMGT germline references. Reads with weak V/J assignments (E-value above 1e-6), missing CDR3, stop codons, out-of-frame junctions, or ambiguous translated residues were removed. A V3J clonotype was defined by an identical inferred V gene, J gene, and CDR3 amino acid sequence. Percentage overlap between repertoires was calculated by dividing the number of shared unique clonotypes by the size of the smaller repertoire. Richness of each repertoire was evaluated using RTK rarefaction, the Chao1 estimator, and Recon v2.1 estimates of unobserved clonotypes. Generation probabilities were computed with OLGA for all TCRbeta clonotypes obtained by the gDNA method from several donors. TCRdb limited this immuneACCESS table to in-frame rearrangements with V and J called. A share of clones is missing; checked studies link under half to unresolved V genes, and the rest is unexplained. V and J calls and clone size are given by that table; D and trimming were obtained from the DNA. The sample contains 1.5 million to 2.5 million clones, roughly 94% of them found a single time. 1.2% of the sample comes from the top ten.

CD8 naive samples were CD45RO-negative cells positively selected for CCR7, giving a CD45RA+CCR7+ population that excluded TemRA cells. The donors were healthy, HIV-negative adults who had no recently reported acute infections or vaccinations. Every donor was a Caucasian adult residing in Nashville, Tennessee, USA. After blood collection by leukapheresis, PBMCs were isolated using Ficoll-Histopaque density gradient centrifugation and then cryopreserved in the vapor phase of liquid nitrogen. Analytical flow cytometry was used to check the purity and quantity of each magnetically sorted T cell population. Each sorted fraction had its genomic DNA isolated and then quantified by UV absorbance on a Nanodrop 2000c. About this clone itself: What antigen it recognizes has not been identified. No much larger clone exists at a distance of one base, and base qualities are not known.

The germline V gene gives CDR1 as SGHDT and CDR2 as YYEEEE. Trimming costs V 2 bases and J 3 bases, and their ends lie 11 bases apart. The CDR3 holds 14 amino acids from the cysteine to the phenylalanine. The CDR3 DNA has 42 bases and is translated from base 1. What was sequenced was naive CD8+ T cells sorted from blood. Sample cell subset or site, as interpreted from the label and publication: CD45RA+CCR7+. The receptor was isolated from a young man in good health. Rearrangement joined TRBV5-6 to TRBJ1-2; the D gene cannot be resolved reliably. The DNA reads TGTGCCAGCAGCTTTGCCGGGATAGACTATGGCTACACCTTC. This is translated as CASSFAGIDYGYTF.